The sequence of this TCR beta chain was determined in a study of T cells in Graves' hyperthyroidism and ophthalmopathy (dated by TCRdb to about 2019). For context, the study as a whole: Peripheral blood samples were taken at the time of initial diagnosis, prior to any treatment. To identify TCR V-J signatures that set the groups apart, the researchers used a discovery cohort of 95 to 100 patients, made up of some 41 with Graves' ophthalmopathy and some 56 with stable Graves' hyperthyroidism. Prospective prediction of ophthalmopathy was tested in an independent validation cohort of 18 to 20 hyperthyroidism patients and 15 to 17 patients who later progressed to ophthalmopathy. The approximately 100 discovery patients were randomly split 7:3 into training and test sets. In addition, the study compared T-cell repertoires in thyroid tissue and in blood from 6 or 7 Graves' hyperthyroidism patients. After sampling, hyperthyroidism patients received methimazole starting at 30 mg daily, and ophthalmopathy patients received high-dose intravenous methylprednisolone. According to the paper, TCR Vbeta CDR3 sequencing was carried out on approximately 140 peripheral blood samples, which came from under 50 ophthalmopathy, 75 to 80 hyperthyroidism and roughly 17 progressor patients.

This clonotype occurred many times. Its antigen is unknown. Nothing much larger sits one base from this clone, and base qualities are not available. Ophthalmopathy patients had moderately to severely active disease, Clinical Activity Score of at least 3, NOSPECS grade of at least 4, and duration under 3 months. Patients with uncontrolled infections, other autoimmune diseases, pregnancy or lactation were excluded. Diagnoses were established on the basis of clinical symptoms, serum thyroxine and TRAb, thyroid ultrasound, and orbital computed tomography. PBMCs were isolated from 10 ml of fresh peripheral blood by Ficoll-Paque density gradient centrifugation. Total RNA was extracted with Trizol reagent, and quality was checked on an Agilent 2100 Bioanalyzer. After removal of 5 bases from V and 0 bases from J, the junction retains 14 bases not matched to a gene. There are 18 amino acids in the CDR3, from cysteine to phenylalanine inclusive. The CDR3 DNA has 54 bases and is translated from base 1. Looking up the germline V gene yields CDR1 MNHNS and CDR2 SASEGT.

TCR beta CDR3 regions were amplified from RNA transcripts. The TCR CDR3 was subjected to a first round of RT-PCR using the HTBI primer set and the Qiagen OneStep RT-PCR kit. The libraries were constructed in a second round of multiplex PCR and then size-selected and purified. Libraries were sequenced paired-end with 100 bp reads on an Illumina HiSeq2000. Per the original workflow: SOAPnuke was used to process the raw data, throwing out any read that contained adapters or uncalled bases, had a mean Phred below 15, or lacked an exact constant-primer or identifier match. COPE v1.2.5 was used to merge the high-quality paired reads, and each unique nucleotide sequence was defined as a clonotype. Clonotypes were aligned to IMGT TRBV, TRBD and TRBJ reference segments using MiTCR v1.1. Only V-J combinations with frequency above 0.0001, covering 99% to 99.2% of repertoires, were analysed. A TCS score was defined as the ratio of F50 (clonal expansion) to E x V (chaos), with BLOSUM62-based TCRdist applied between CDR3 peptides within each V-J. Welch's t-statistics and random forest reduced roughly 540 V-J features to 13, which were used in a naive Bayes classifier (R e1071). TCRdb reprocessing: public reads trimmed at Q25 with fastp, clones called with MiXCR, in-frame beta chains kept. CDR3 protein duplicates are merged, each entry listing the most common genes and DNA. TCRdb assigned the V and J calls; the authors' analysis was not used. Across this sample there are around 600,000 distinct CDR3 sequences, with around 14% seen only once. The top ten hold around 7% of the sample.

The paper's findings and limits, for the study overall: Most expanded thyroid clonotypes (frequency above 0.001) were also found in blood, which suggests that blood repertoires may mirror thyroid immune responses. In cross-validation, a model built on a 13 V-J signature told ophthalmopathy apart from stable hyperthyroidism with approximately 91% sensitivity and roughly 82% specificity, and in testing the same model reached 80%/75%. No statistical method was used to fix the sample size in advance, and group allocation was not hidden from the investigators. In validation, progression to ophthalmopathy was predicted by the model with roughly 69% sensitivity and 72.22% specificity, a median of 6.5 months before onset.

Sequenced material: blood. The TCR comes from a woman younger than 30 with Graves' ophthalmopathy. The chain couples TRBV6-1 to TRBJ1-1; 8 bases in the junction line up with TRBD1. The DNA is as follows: TGTGCCAGCAGTCCCGGGGGGGCAGGGGGCGCGGTGAACACTGAAGCTTTCTTT. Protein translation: CASSPGGAGGAVNTEAFF.